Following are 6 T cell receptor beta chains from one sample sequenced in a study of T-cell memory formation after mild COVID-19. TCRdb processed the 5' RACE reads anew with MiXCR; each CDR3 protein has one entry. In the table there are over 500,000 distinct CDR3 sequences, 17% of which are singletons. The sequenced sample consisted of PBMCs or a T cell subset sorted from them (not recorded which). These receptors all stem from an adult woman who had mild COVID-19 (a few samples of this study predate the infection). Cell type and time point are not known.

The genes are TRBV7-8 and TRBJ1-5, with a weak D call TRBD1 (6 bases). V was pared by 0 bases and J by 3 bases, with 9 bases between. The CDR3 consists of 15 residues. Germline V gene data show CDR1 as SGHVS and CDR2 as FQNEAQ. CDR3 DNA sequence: TGTGCCAGCAGCTTAGCGGGGGCAGTCAATCAGCCCCAGCATTTT. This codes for CASSLAGAVNQPQHF.

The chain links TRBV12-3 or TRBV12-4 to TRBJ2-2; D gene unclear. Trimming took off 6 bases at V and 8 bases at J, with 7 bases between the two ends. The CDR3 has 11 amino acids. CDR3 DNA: TGTGCCAGCAGAGGAAGTGGGGAGCTGTTTTTT. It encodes CASRGSGELFF.

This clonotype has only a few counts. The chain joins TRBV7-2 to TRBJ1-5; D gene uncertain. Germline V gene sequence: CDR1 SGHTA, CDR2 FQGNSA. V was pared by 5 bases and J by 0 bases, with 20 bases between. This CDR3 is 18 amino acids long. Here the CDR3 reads CASSPGRSEENSNQPQHF. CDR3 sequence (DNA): TGTGCCAGCAGCCCCGGGCGGTCCGAGGAGAATAGCAATCAGCCCCAGCATTTT.

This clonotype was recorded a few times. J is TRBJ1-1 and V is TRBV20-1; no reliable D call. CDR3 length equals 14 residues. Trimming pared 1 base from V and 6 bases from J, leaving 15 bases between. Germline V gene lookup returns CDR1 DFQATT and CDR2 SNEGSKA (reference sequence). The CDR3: CSARAQSRVSEAFF. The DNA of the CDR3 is TGCAGTGCTAGAGCCCAGTCAAGGGTTTCTGAAGCTTTCTTT.

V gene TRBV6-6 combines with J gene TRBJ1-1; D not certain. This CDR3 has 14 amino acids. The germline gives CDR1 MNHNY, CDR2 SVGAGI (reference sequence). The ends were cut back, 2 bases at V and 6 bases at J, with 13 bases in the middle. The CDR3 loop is CASSYKAGFAEAFF. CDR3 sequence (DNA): TGTGCCAGCAGTTACAAGGCAGGCTTCGCTGAAGCTTTCTTT.

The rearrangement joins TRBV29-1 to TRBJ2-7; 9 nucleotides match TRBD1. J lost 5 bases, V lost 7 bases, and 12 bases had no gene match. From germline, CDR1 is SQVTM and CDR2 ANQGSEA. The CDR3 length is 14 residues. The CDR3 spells CSAGRGTGRHEQYF. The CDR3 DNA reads TGCAGCGCCGGACGCGGGACAGGGCGGCACGAGCAGTACTTC.